This TCR beta chain was documented in a study of cytomegalovirus exposure and HLA in healthy donors. The V end was cut by 5 bases, the J end by 7 bases, with 17 bases between. Per the germline V gene, CDR1 is SGHVS and CDR2 is FQNEAQ. The CDR3 has 14 amino acids. In the PCR, 60 Vbeta and 13 Jbeta primers were used. TCRdb's copy holds only in-frame clones and misses some; the assay was immunoSEQ multiplex PCR. The profile shows 200,000 to 250,000 clones, 70% to 85% of them singletons. Sequences were obtained from PBMCs. This rearrangement joins TRBV7-8 to TRBJ1-2, with a possible D match to TRBD1 (5 bases). The TCR originated in a woman aged 40 to 50 in good health and CMV-seronegative. The CDR3, as DNA: TGTGCCAGCAGCCCTCAGGGTGCTGGTTCTGGCTACACCTTC. Encoded protein: CASSPQGAGSGYTF. The whole variable domain, filled in from reference TRBV7-8 and TRBJ1-2, reads GAGVSQSPRYKVAKRGQDVALRCDPISGHVSLFWYQQALGQGPEFLTYFQNEAQLDKSGLPSDRFFAERPEGSVSTLKIQRTQQEDSAVYLCASSPQGAGSGYTFGSGTRLTVV.